These T cell receptor beta chains were read from a single sample in a study of blood T cell repertoires in COVID-19. Produced via immunoSEQ multiplex PCR; TCRdb's table is partial and in-frame only. The sample includes a few hundred thousand clones, about 90% of them seen just once. The material sequenced was peripheral blood. These receptors were collected from a woman in her 40s with COVID-19, enrolled during active disease. CDR3s include the opening cysteine and the closing phenylalanine or tryptophan. The D gene is left open where the match is weak. Size tells how often a clone was seen (once, few, many) or the class of an expanded clone, and some rows leave it out.

abundance: few; len: 14; j_gene: TRBJ1-2; v_gene: TRBV6-5; d_gene: TRBD1; CDR3nt: TGTGCCAGCAGACGAACTGACAGGGCTTATGGCTACACCTTC; CDR3aa: CASRRTDRAYGYTF
abundance: once; len: 15; j_gene: TRBJ1-4; v_gene: TRBV7-2; d_gene: NA; CDR3nt: TGTGCCAGCAGCCCTGGGGCAGGGTTTCGTGAAAAACTGTTTTTT; CDR3aa: CASSPGAGFREKLFF
abundance: NA; len: 18; j_gene: TRBJ2-6; v_gene: TRBV5-5; d_gene: TRBD1; CDR3nt: TGTGCCAGCAGCGCCTGGGGACAGTTCCTCTCTGGGGCCAACGTCCTGACTTTC; CDR3aa: CASSAWGQFLSGANVLTF
abundance: NA; len: 14; j_gene: TRBJ2-1; v_gene: TRBV5-1; d_gene: TRBD2; CDR3nt: TGCGCCAGCAGCTTGGAGGTAGCGGGGAATGAGCAGTTCTTC; CDR3aa: CASSLEVAGNEQFF
abundance: NA; len: 14; j_gene: TRBJ2-2; v_gene: TRBV19; d_gene: NA; CDR3nt: TGTGCCAGTAGTGTTCGAGCGAACACCGGGGAGCTGTTTTTT; CDR3aa: CASSVRANTGELFF
abundance: NA; len: 16; j_gene: TRBJ2-5; v_gene: TRBV5-1; d_gene: TRBD2; CDR3nt: TGCGCCAGCAGCTTCGGGGAGCGGGAGGGCCGCGAGACCCAGTACTTC; CDR3aa: CASSFGEREGRETQYF
abundance: NA; len: 15; j_gene: TRBJ2-1; v_gene: TRBV19; d_gene: TRBD2; CDR3nt: TGTGCCAGTAGCCCCCTGGCGGGAGGGTACAATGAGCAGTTCTTC; CDR3aa: CASSPLAGGYNEQFF
abundance: few; len: 14; j_gene: TRBJ2-1; v_gene: TRBV6-6; d_gene: TRBD2; CDR3nt: TGTGCCAGCAGATGGCGGGGGGATGGCAATGAGCAGTTCTTC; CDR3aa: CASRWRGDGNEQFF
abundance: NA; len: 20; j_gene: TRBJ1-1; v_gene: TRBV18; d_gene: NA; CDR3nt: TGTGCCAGCTCACCACAGCAGGCGCTCAATCCACCCCGTCGGAACACTGAAGCTTTCTTT; CDR3aa: CASSPQQALNPPRRNTEAFF
abundance: NA; len: 12; j_gene: TRBJ1-4; v_gene: TRBV7-2; d_gene: TRBD1; CDR3nt: TGTGCCAGCAGCCCCACAGGGGGAAAACTGTTTTTT; CDR3aa: CASSPTGGKLFF
abundance: NA; len: 12; j_gene: TRBJ2-7; v_gene: TRBV4-1; d_gene: NA; CDR3nt: TGCGCCAGCAGCCAAGGACAGCTAGAGCAGTACTTC; CDR3aa: CASSQGQLEQYF
abundance: NA; len: 16; j_gene: TRBJ1-2; v_gene: TRBV4-3; d_gene: TRBD1; CDR3nt: TGCGCCAGCAGCCAAGATAAGCGGCAGGGGGCTTGGGGCTACACCTTC; CDR3aa: CASSQDKRQGAWGYTF
abundance: NA; len: 12; j_gene: TRBJ2-5; v_gene: TRBV23-1; d_gene: NA; CDR3nt: TGCGCCAGCAGTCCTCACCAAGAGACCCAGTACTTC; CDR3aa: CASSPHQETQYF
abundance: NA; len: 11; j_gene: TRBJ2-3; v_gene: TRBV19; d_gene: TRBD1; CDR3nt: TGTGCCAGCTCAGGGGGTGATACGCAGTATTTT; CDR3aa: CASSGGDTQYF
abundance: NA; len: 16; j_gene: TRBJ2-1; v_gene: TRBV7-2; d_gene: NA; CDR3nt: TGTGCCAGCAGCCAAACCCGCGGCAGCTCCTACAATGAGCAGTTCTTC; CDR3aa: CASSQTRGSSYNEQFF
abundance: NA; len: 14; j_gene: TRBJ1-6; v_gene: TRBV6-6; d_gene: NA; CDR3nt: TGTGCCAGCACCCCAACAGGGACGAATTCACCCCCCCACTTT; CDR3aa: CASTPTGTNSPPHF
abundance: NA; len: 12; j_gene: TRBJ1-1; v_gene: TRBV29-1; d_gene: NA; CDR3nt: TGCAGCGTGTATACAGGTCGGACTGAAGCTTTCTTT; CDR3aa: CSVYTGRTEAFF
abundance: NA; len: 13; j_gene: TRBJ1-1; v_gene: TRBV7-9; d_gene: TRBD1; CDR3nt: TGTGCCAGCAGCTCCGGGACAGCTCCTGAAGCTTTCTTT; CDR3aa: CASSSGTAPEAFF
abundance: NA; len: 15; j_gene: TRBJ2-7; v_gene: TRBV5-1; d_gene: TRBD2; CDR3nt: TGCGCCAGCAGCTTGGGGCTAGCGGGAGACTACGAGCAGTACTTC; CDR3aa: CASSLGLAGDYEQYF
abundance: NA; len: 14; j_gene: TRBJ1-1; v_gene: TRBV6-5; d_gene: TRBD1; CDR3nt: TGTGCCAGCAGTTACGGGACAGGGACCACTGAAGCTTTCTTT; CDR3aa: CASSYGTGTTEAFF
abundance: NA; len: 13; j_gene: TRBJ1-1; v_gene: TRBV5-1; d_gene: NA; CDR3nt: TGCGCCAGCAGCTTCCAGGGCAGCCCTGAAGCTTTCTTT; CDR3aa: CASSFQGSPEAFF
abundance: NA; len: 13; j_gene: TRBJ1-1; v_gene: TRBV5-4; d_gene: NA; CDR3nt: TGTGCCAGCATAGGCAGGGGTGGCACTGAAGCTTTCTTT; CDR3aa: CASIGRGGTEAFF
abundance: NA; len: 15; j_gene: TRBJ1-2; v_gene: TRBV28; d_gene: NA; CDR3nt: TGTGCCAGCAGTTCACCGATGCCAGGTCCCTATGGCTACACCTTC; CDR3aa: CASSSPMPGPYGYTF
abundance: NA; len: 16; j_gene: TRBJ1-5; v_gene: TRBV7-2; d_gene: NA; CDR3nt: TGTGCCAGCAGCCTATACGAAGGGACTGGCAATCAGCCCCAGCATTTT; CDR3aa: CASSLYEGTGNQPQHF
abundance: NA; len: 17; j_gene: TRBJ1-2; v_gene: TRBV28; d_gene: TRBD1; CDR3nt: TGTGCCAGCAGTTCCCGGAGTGGACAGGCTGCTAACTATGGCTACACCTTC; CDR3aa: CASSSRSGQAANYGYTF
abundance: NA; len: 13; j_gene: TRBJ2-1; v_gene: TRBV6-5; d_gene: TRBD1; CDR3nt: TGTGCCAGCAGTTTTCTACAGGGGAATGAGCAGTTCTTC; CDR3aa: CASSFLQGNEQFF
abundance: NA; len: 15; j_gene: TRBJ2-5; v_gene: TRBV27; d_gene: TRBD2; CDR3nt: TGTGCCAGCAGCCGACTAGCGGGAAATCAAGAGACCCAGTACTTC; CDR3aa: CASSRLAGNQETQYF
abundance: NA; len: 15; j_gene: TRBJ1-3; v_gene: TRBV2; d_gene: NA; CDR3nt: TGTGCCAGCAGTCAAGACAGGAGCTCTGGAAACACCATATATTTT; CDR3aa: CASSQDRSSGNTIYF
abundance: NA; len: 15; j_gene: TRBJ1-4; v_gene: TRBV11-1; d_gene: NA; CDR3nt: TGTGCCAGCAGCCCCCAGGCTGCCCGAGGGGAAAAACTGTTTTTT; CDR3aa: CASSPQAARGEKLFF
abundance: NA; len: 13; j_gene: TRBJ2-1; v_gene: TRBV7-9; d_gene: NA; CDR3nt: TGTGCCAGCAGCCCAGGACAGTACAATGAGCAGTTCTTC; CDR3aa: CASSPGQYNEQFF